The 10 T cell receptor beta chains below were found in one sample sequenced in a study of blood T cell repertoires in COVID-19. Libraries were prepared by immunoSEQ multiplex PCR; TCRdb keeps only in-frame clonotypes and omits some of them. The sample lists around 58,000 clones; over 75% were seen once. Sequencing was carried out using peripheral blood. The source is a human donor in a cohort sampled during active COVID-19.

This clone was seen a handful of times. V gene TRBV18 combines with J gene TRBJ1-5; D is uncertain. Trimming cost V 2 bases and J 9 bases, with 14 bases left between them. CDR1 is KGHSH and CDR2 is LQKENI in the germline V gene. The CDR3 length is 14 residues. CDR3 coding DNA: TGTGCCAGCTCACCAGGGCAGAATGTTCGGCCCCAGCATTTT. Its protein product is CASSPGQNVRPQHF.

The genes are TRBV28 and TRBJ1-6, with D unresolved. Germline CDR1 is MDHEN and CDR2 is SYDVKM. The CDR3 spans 13 residues. V lost 7 bases to trimming and J lost 7 bases, with 11 bases between them. The CDR3 coding sequence is TGTGCCAGCAAGGCCGGGGTAAATTCACCCCTCCACTTT. Protein product: CASKAGVNSPLHF.

This rearrangement joins TRBV29-1 to TRBJ1-2; 7 nucleotides agree with TRBD1. Trimming removed 7 bases from V and 6 bases from J; junction bases left unmatched: 8. This CDR3 comprises 12 residues. CDR1 is SQVTM, CDR2 ANQGSEA, per germline. CDR3: CSAAGTGDGYTF. CDR3 in DNA: TGCAGCGCAGCGGGTACAGGGGATGGCTACACCTTC.

The rearrangement joins TRBV7-2 to TRBJ2-7; maybe TRBD2 (6 bases). Germline values: CDR1 SGHTA, CDR2 FQGNSA. This CDR3 comprises 14 residues. V lost 5 bases, J lost 2 bases, and 13 bases lay in between. The CDR3: CASSTGLPPYEQYF. Here the CDR3 DNA reads TGTGCCAGCAGCACGGGACTGCCCCCCTACGAGCAGTACTTC.

This clone was seen more than once but under ten times. This chain joins TRBV27 and TRBJ1-6; TRBD1 aligns across 7 bases. Germline trimming cut 2 bases from V and 7 bases from J; bases unmatched to any gene: 2. The CDR3 totals 14 residues. Germline CDR1 is MNHEY and CDR2 is SMNVEV (reference sequence). The CDR3 loop is CASSLRDRNSPLHF. The CDR3 DNA reads TGTGCCAGCAGTTTAAGGGACAGAAATTCACCCCTCCACTTT.

V usage is TRBV4-1 and J usage is TRBJ1-1; TRBD1 matches 9 bases. CDR1 MGHRA and CDR2 YSYEKL come from the germline V gene. J was trimmed by 11 bases and V by 4 bases; bases with no gene match: 14. This CDR3 contains 15 residues. The CDR3 sequence is CASSPTGTGRIGAFF. Written as DNA, the CDR3 is TGCGCCAGCAGCCCAACCGGGACAGGGAGAATTGGGGCTTTCTTT.

The gene calls are TRBV5-6 and TRBJ1-6; no reliable D call. Germline-derived CDR1 and CDR2 are SGHDT and YYEEEE. This CDR3 comprises 12 residues. The V gene lost 1 base and the J gene lost 6 bases, with 2 bases spanning the gap. For the CDR3, the DNA is TGTGCCAGCAGCTTGCTTAATTCACCCCTCCACTTT. The encoded protein is CASSLLNSPLHF.

The chain couples TRBV7-2 to TRBJ2-1, with a weak D call TRBD1 (6 bases). The CDR3 consists of 13 residues. Trimming took off 2 bases at V and 7 bases at J, with 9 bases between the two ends. Germline V gene data show CDR1 as SGHTA and CDR2 as FQGNSA. DNA of the CDR3: TGTGCCAGCAGCTTATACAGGGATAATGAGCAGTTCTTC. It specifies CASSLYRDNEQFF.

The chain couples TRBV7-2 to TRBJ2-7; 9 bases match TRBD1. Germline-derived CDR1 and CDR2 are SGHTA and FQGNSA. The CDR3 has 15 amino acids. J lost 2 bases, V lost 5 bases, and 7 bases had no gene match. The CDR3 sequence is CASSPDRDRAYEQYF. CDR3 sequence (DNA): TGTGCCAGCAGCCCGGACCGGGACAGGGCCTACGAGCAGTACTTC. Complete variable domain (other parts from reference TRBV7-2 and TRBJ2-7): GAGVSQSPSNKVTEKGKDVELRCDPISGHTALYWYRQSLGQGLEFLIYFQGNSAPDKSGLPSDRFSAERTGGSVSTLTIQRTQQEDSAVYLCASSPDRDRAYEQYFGPGTRLTVT.

J is TRBJ2-1 and V is TRBV19; D is uncertain. Germline-derived CDR1 and CDR2 are LNHDA and SQIVND (reference sequence). The CDR3 contains 11 residues. V gave up 9 bases and J gave up 7 bases, with 10 bases separating them. The CDR3 loop reads CASRQLNEQFF. CDR3 bases: TGTGCCAGCAGACAACTTAATGAGCAGTTCTTC.